This passage covers 19 T cell receptor beta chains from one sample sequenced in a study of blood T cell repertoires in COVID-19. The table came from immunoSEQ multiplex PCR; TCRdb's copy has only in-frame clones and leaves some out. The sample lists nearly 110,000 clones, 60% to 85% occurring once. Sequenced sample: peripheral blood. The source of these receptors is a man at least 80 years old with COVID-19, enrolled during active disease.

The V gene is TRBV24-1, the J gene TRBJ1-5, with D unresolved. Deletions cut 2 bases from V and 1 base from J, with 5 bases between. CDR1 is KGHDR, CDR2 SFDVKD, per germline. The CDR3 sequence is 14 residues long. The CDR3 loop reads CATSDYRSNQPQHF. The CDR3 bases are TGTGCCACCAGTGATTATAGAAGCAATCAGCCCCAGCATTTT.

The J gene is TRBJ2-7, the V gene TRBV28; D remains unclear. The V end lost 3 bases, the J end lost 5 bases, and 17 bases lay between the germline ends. Germline CDR1 reads MDHEN; CDR2 reads SYDVKM. This CDR3 contains 15 residues. In DNA form, the CDR3 reads TGTGCCAGCAGTTTCCGCGGTTCCGCTGAGGACGAGCAGTACTTC. Its translation: CASSFRGSAEDEQYF. The full variable domain, its missing parts supplied by reference TRBV28 and TRBJ2-7, is DVKVTQSSRYLVKRTGEKVFLECVQDMDHENMFWYRQDPGLGLRLIYFSYDVKMKEKGDIPEGYSVSREKKERFSLILESASTNQTSMYLCASSFRGSAEDEQYFGPGTRLTVT.

The J gene is TRBJ1-1, the V gene TRBV7-9, with TRBD1 matching 7 bases. Germline CDR1 SEHNR, CDR2 FQNEAQ (reference sequence). The J segment lost 12 bases and the V segment lost 1 base, leaving 5 bases of the junction unmatched. The CDR3 has 12 residues. For the CDR3, the DNA is TGTGCCAGCAGCTTAGAAGGGGGCGCATCTTTCTTT. It codes for CASSLEGGASFF.

The gene calls are TRBV7-6 and TRBJ1-2; tentative D call: TRBD1 (6 bases). The CDR3 is made up of 13 amino acids. CDR1 and CDR2 (germline): SGHVS, FNYEAQ. The ends were cut back, 5 bases at V and 8 bases at J, with 15 bases in the middle. CDR3 nucleotide sequence: TGTGCCAGCAGCGAAGGCAGGGGTTACGGCTACACCTTC. Translated: CASSEGRGYGYTF.

The J gene is TRBJ2-2, the V gene TRBV11-2, with D perhaps TRBD1 (6 bases). Trimming removed 5 bases at V and 1 base at J, with 8 bases between. The germline gives CDR1 SGHAT, CDR2 FQNNGV. CDR3 length: 14 amino acids. CDR3 residues: CASSQTGNTGELFF. CDR3 sequence (DNA): TGTGCCAGCAGCCAGACAGGGAACACCGGGGAGCTGTTTTTT.

This CDR3 reads CASSISSGTYEQYF. The CDR3 DNA sequence: TGTGCCAGCAGCATTTCTAGCGGGACCTACGAGCAGTACTTC. V usage is TRBV11-2 and J usage is TRBJ2-7; 9 positions agree with TRBD2. The junction had 4 bases not matched to a gene; V was cut back by 5 bases and J by 2 bases. CDR1 and CDR2 from the germline V gene are SGHAT and FQNNGV. The CDR3 is made up of 14 amino acids. The full variable domain, with the rest looked up from reference TRBV11-2 and TRBJ2-7, is EAGVAQSPRYKIIEKRQSVAFWCNPISGHATLYWYQQILGQGPKLLIQFQNNGVVDDSQLPKDRFSAERLKGVDSTLKIQPAKLEDSAVYLCASSISSGTYEQYFGPGTRLTVT.

V gene TRBV19 combines with J gene TRBJ2-3, with 10 bases lining up with TRBD1. The CDR3 has 17 amino acids. Germline CDR1 LNHDA, CDR2 SQIVND (reference sequence). V dropped 7 bases and J dropped 0; count of bases not matched to a gene: 10. CDR3 sequence (DNA): TGTGCCAGTACCGCGGGACAGGGGACCCCTAGCACAGATACGCAGTATTTT. As protein: CASTAGQGTPSTDTQYF. The full variable domain, completed using reference TRBV19 and TRBJ2-3, is DGGITQSPKYLFRKEGQNVTLSCEQNLNHDAMYWYRQDPGQGLRLIYYSQIVNDFQKGDIAEGYSVSREKKESFPLTVTSAQKNPTAFYLCASTAGQGTPSTDTQYFGPGTRLTVL.

This clone occurred once. V and J are TRBV7-9 and TRBJ1-3; D is possibly TRBD1 (5 bases). Germline V lookup: CDR1 SEHNR, CDR2 FQNEAQ (reference sequence). V lost 3 bases to trimming and J lost 0 bases, with 15 bases between them. CDR3 size: 17 residues. CDR3 sequence: CASSFPRQRPSGNTIYF. The CDR3, as DNA: TGTGCCAGCAGCTTTCCCCGACAGAGGCCCTCTGGAAACACCATATATTTT.

The chain uses TRBV20-1 and TRBJ2-2; no reliable D call. CDR3 size: 11 residues. Per germline, CDR1 DFQATT and CDR2 SNEGSKA (reference sequence). The germline V and J ends were trimmed by 8 bases and 3 bases, with 7 bases remaining between them. CDR3 nucleotide sequence: TGCAGTTTTTTCGACACCGGGGAGCTGTTTTTT. This translates into CSFFDTGELFF.

This chain links TRBV27 with TRBJ2-5, with D possibly being TRBD2 (7 bases). V was clipped by 4 bases and J by 2 bases, with 14 bases between them. The CDR3 length is 15 residues. Germline assignment: CDR1 MNHEY and CDR2 SMNVEV (reference sequence). For the CDR3, the DNA is TGTGCCAGCAGTTGGGCGGGGGCAGCTCAAGAGACCCAGTACTTC. Translated, it gives CASSWAGAAQETQYF.

The rearrangement uses TRBV10-3 and TRBJ2-3; no reliable D call. V lost 0 bases and J lost 2, with 6 bases in between. Germline V gives CDR1 ENHRY, CDR2 SYGVKD. The CDR3 spans 14 residues. DNA for the CDR3: TGTGCCATCAGTGAGTCTACAAACACAGATACGCAGTATTTT. Translated: CAISESTNTDTQYF.

Note on this clone: This same CDR3 is encoded by further DNA sequences in the sample. The rearrangement links TRBV2 to TRBJ2-1; maybe TRBD2 (5 bases). The V end was cut by 4 bases, the J end by 2 bases, with 9 bases between. CDR1 and CDR2 from the germline V gene are SNHLY and FYNNEI. The CDR3 has 14 amino acids. CDR3 sequence: CASSGNGAYNEQFF. The CDR3 DNA sequence: TGTGCCAGCAGTGGCAACGGGGCCTACAATGAGCAGTTCTTC.

CDR3 nucleotide sequence: TGCGCCAGTACAGTGGGCGGGATTTCCTACAATGAGCAGTTCTTC. This encodes CASTVGGISYNEQFF. The genes are TRBV5-1 and TRBJ2-1; tentative D call: TRBD2 (6 bases). The germline V and J ends were trimmed by 8 bases and 1 base, with 16 bases remaining between them. The CDR3 consists of 15 residues. From germline, CDR1 is SGHRS and CDR2 YFSETQ.

The gene calls are TRBV28 and TRBJ1-1; D uncertain. V dropped 3 bases and J dropped 8 bases, with 10 bases sitting between them. In germline, CDR1 is MDHEN, CDR2 SYDVKM. The CDR3 is 12 amino acids. CDR3 bases: TGTGCCAGCAGTTTTGCGAAGAGCGAAGCTTTCTTT. This codes for CASSFAKSEAFF.

This clone was seen only once. One end of the junction fails to match germline, which may point to a read error. The chain recombines TRBV6-1 with TRBJ2-2; TRBD1 matches at 9 bases. Germline CDR1 MNHNS, CDR2 SASEGT. The CDR3 consists of 13 residues. CDR3 nucleotide sequence: TGTGCCAGCCGTGACAGGGGGGTCGGGGAGCTGTTTTTT. It is translated as CASRDRGVGELFF.

The chain couples TRBV2 to TRBJ2-5; D unresolved. The CDR3 contains 16 residues. The V gene lost 10 bases and the J gene lost 0 bases, with 21 bases spanning the gap. CDR1 SNHLY and CDR2 FYNNEI come from the germline V gene. CDR3: CATLTPGSEYQETQYF. In DNA form, the CDR3 reads TGTGCCACCCTGACACCCGGATCTGAGTACCAAGAGACCCAGTACTTC. The full variable domain, in which reference TRBV2 and TRBJ2-5 provide the parts outside the CDR3, is EPEVTQTPSHQVTQMGQEVILRCVPISNHLYFYWYRQILGQKVEFLVSFYNNEISEKSEIFDDQFSVERPDGSNFTLKIRSTKLEDSAMYFCATLTPGSEYQETQYFGPGTRLLVL.

The genes are TRBV3-1 (or the pseudogene TRBV3-2) and TRBJ2-7; 12 bases match TRBD1. The V gene's germline CDR1 is LGHDT and CDR2 YNNKEL (reference sequence). Unmatched junction bases numbered 10, after V lost 2 bases and J lost 2 bases. The CDR3 loop spans 18 amino acids. CDR3 nucleotide sequence: TGTGCCAGCAGCCAAAGTTCCGCCGGGACAGGGGGCCCCTACGAGCAGTACTTC. Its protein is CASSQSSAGTGGPYEQYF.

About this clone: A junction end diverges from the germline sequence, so it may reflect a read error. The sample holds other DNA sequences that translate to the same CDR3. This chain links TRBV4-3 with TRBJ2-5; TRBD2 aligns across 11 bases. CDR1 is LGHNA and CDR2 is YSLEER in the germline V gene. The CDR3 consists of 17 residues. The CDR3 bases are TGCGCCAGCAGCCAAGATCCCCCTAGCGGGAGGTGGGAGACTCAGTACTTC. Protein product: CASSQDPPSGRWETQYF.

The chain employs TRBV11-2 and TRBJ2-5, with 8 nucleotides matching TRBD1. Germline V CDR1 and CDR2: SGHAT, FQNNGV. The trim removed 4 bases at V and 4 bases at J, leaving 8 bases unmatched. This CDR3 spans 15 amino acids. The CDR3 DNA follows: TGTGCCAGCAGCTCCTCCGACAGGGGTAGAGAGACCCAGTACTTC. It encodes CASSSSDRGRETQYF.